This T cell receptor beta chain was profiled in a study of shared clonotypes between healthy human individuals. Study outcomes and limitations: Clonotypes shared by all four donors outscored non-shared clonotypes in generation probability. Naive CD4 clonotypes were shared across a handful of donors at 4.5% to 6.5%.

As concerns this clone: Its antigen is not identified.

Naive CD8 isolation took CD45RO-negative cells positively selected for CCR7 and excluded terminally differentiated effector memory CD45RA+ cells. Several immunoSEQ plates received, in even portions, the genomic DNA of each subset. Sequenced by immunoSEQ multiplex PCR; TCRdb stores in-frame clones only, minus some. In the table there are about 2.1 million clones, roughly 93% of which are singletons. Deletions cut 4 bases from V and 8 bases from J, with 5 bases between. Germline CDR1 reads SQVTM; CDR2 reads ANQGSEA. This CDR3 spans 9 amino acids. The material sequenced was naive CD8+ T cells from PBMCs. The genes are TRBV29-1 and TRBJ1-2; D is undetermined. The sequence derives from a man between 18 and 35 years old in good health. Some clones in this sample may be carry-over from other donors' samples. In DNA, the CDR3 is TGCAGCGTTGGAGTGGGCTACACCTTC. Encoded protein: CSVGVGYTF.